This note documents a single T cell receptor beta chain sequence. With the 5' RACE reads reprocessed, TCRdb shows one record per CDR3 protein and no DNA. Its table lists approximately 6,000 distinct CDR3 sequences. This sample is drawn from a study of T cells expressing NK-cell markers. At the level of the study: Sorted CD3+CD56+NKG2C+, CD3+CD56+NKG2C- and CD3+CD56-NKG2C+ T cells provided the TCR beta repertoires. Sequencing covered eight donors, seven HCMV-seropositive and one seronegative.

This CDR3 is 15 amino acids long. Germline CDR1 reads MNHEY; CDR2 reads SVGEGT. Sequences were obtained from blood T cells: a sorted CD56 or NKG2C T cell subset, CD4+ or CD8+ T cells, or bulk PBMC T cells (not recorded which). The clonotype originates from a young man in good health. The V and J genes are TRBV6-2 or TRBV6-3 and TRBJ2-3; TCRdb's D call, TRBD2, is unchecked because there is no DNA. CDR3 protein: CASTELAESTDTQYF.